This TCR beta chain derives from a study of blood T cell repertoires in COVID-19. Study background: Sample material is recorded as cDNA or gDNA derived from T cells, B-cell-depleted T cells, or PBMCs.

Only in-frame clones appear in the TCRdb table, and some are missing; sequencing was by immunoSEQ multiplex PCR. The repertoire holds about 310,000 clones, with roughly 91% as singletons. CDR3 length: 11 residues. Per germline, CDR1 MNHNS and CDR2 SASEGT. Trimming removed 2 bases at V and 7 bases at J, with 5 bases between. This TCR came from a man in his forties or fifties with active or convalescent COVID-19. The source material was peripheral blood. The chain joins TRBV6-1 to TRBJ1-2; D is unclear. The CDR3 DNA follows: TGTGCCAGCAGTGAAAGGAGTGGCTACACCTTC. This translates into CASSERSGYTF.